What follows is one T cell receptor (beta chain) and its context. This clone was found a few times. The antigen it recognizes is unknown. No much larger clonotype is one base removed from it; base qualities were not supplied. The sample belongs to a study of cytomegalovirus exposure and HLA in healthy donors (dated by TCRdb to about 2017). Background for the entire study: An earlier analysis of 550 to 700 of the donors reported about 290 Gb of sequence data and 117 million unique TCR beta sequences from about 179 million T cells. Using immunosequencing, the study profiled T cell repertoires from 550 to 750 subjects and related those repertoires to cytomegalovirus serostatus. A later genetic analysis used genome-wide SNP genotypes for 398 of the 666 donors, treating that subset as a discovery cohort. The study was designed to test whether signatures of past pathogen exposure could be identified by cataloging public T cell receptors. Of the 300 to 500 genotyped donors, less than 90% were placed in the genetic ancestry cluster associated with self-reported Caucasian donors. HLA typing covered class I and class II loci at four-digit resolution. High-throughput TCR immunosequencing, statistical association of individual TCRs with disease status, and machine learning were combined to predict cytomegalovirus infection status. Several DR-DQ haplotypes were treated as single units for association and clustering because of strong linkage in the cohort. An early release covering roughly 600 HLA-typed donors comprised 300 to 350 gigabases of sequencing data and approximately 85 million unique TCR sequences. Along with the roughly 700-subject first cohort, a separate validation cohort of over 90 different subjects was used. Across approximately 400 genotyped donors of the cohort, an average of about 220,000 unique TCR beta nucleotide sequences per donor were sequenced, and roughly 17% of those sequences were non-productive. A later analysis re-analyzed previously published TCR beta repertoires from 650 to 800 donors and added high-resolution HLA genotyping to study TCR occurrence patterns. Typing coverage varied by locus: roughly 620-640 donors for A, B, C, DRB1 and DQB1; approximately 500 for DQA1; approximately 570 for DPA1; approximately 470 for DPB1. All discovery cohort repertoires had been generated using a single sequencing platform. Donor age, sex, ethnicity and CMV serostatus were compiled alongside the repertoire data. An earlier analysis of roughly 580 of the donors used high-throughput TCR beta sequencing to judge whether each TCR beta V gene segment behaved as functional or pseudogenic. In the later analysis, no new phenotypic data were used to find candidate immune exposures; instead, reliance was placed on TCR beta sequences and their occurrence across donors.

In total, 500 to 700 healthy bone marrow donors made up the cohort. All cohort members were sampled while nominally healthy, although unrecorded immune exposures were likely present. The donor tested CMV seronegative and was one of the 352 seronegative cohort members. Each donor provided a peripheral blood sample, and peripheral blood mononuclear cells were used for TCR beta sequencing. Genomic DNA extraction from the blood cell samples was performed with the Qiagen DNeasy Blood Extraction Kit. Library method: the immunoSEQ multiplex PCR assay. A mixture of 60 forward primers for TCR Vbeta segments and 13 reverse primers for TCR Jbeta segments was used in the multiplex PCR. A multiplex PCR assay on genomic DNA amplified the CDR3 region of rearranged TCR beta genes. On the Illumina HiSeq System, the amplified TCR beta libraries were sequenced as 87-base-pair reads. The authors' analysis ran thus. A later analysis counted about 76 million unique TCR beta chains across the 550 to 800 repertoires, and some 11 million of these chains were shared by at least two donors. Raw reads were error-corrected and collapsed into unique sequences by a nearest-neighbor algorithm in which closely related sequences were merged to remove PCR and sequencing errors. To assign V, D and J gene segments, CDR3 sequences were aligned to IMGT reference sequences. For a sequence to be retained, at least a six-nucleotide match to both a V gene segment and a J gene segment was required. A rearrangement was called productive if the CDR3 had no stop codons and remained in frame with V and J, and every other rearrangement was called non-productive. CDR3 was defined according to IMGT convention as the region running from the second conserved V-encoded cysteine to the conserved J-encoded phenylalanine. In an earlier analysis of roughly 580 of the donors, sequences lacking an unambiguous match to a single V gene segment were excluded. In an earlier analysis of 587 of the donors, V segments were called functional above 56.7% productive rearrangements and were called segregating when the between-donor standard deviation exceeded 5%. A statistical classification framework was built to diagnose cytomegalovirus status from the catalog of TCR beta chain sequences. A later analysis assigned V and J genes by comparing TCR nucleotide sequences with IMGT/GENE-DB human TR gene sequences. The TCRdist pipeline was used in a later analysis to assign CDR3 sequences and most-parsimonious VDJ recombination scenarios. In a later analysis, each TCR beta chain was defined by its CDR3 amino acid sequence together with its V-gene family, and reads without a unique V-gene family were excluded. In a later analysis, nearly 600 highly shared, low-generation-probability nucleotide sequences were removed to address suspected cross-contamination and a sequencing artifact. In a later analysis, a clonal expansion index for each public chain was calculated from normalized within-repertoire ranks of inferred template counts. In a later analysis, generation probabilities were computed using a VDJ recombination model fitted to out-of-frame rearrangements, and the results were checked against IGoR. In a later analysis, hypergeometric tests were used to score TCR-TCR, TCR-HLA and TCR-CMV co-occurrence, with a repertoire-size bias correction applied to TCR pairs. False discovery rates were estimated in a later analysis by permuting HLA or CMV assignments 20 times. A later analysis grouped co-occurring TCRs with DBSCAN, adding TCRdist sequence similarity when clustering within HLA-allele-positive subsets. Repertoires with fewer than 30,000 or more than 120,000 public chains, plus five repertoires with anomalous nucleotide sharing, were excluded from co-occurrence clustering. Held by TCRdb, this immuneACCESS table contains in-frame sequences only and omits some clones. Under half of the omission traces to an unresolved V gene where checked; the cause of the rest is unknown. V, J and clone size are taken as reported in that table, and D and trimming were inferred from the DNA itself. The sample table lists 140,000 to 150,000 clones, roughly 9.8% of them with a count of one. Roughly 1.9% of the sample lies in the top ten.

Broad study findings and their caveats: Compared with equally common non-associated chains, HLA-associated TCR beta chains in a later analysis were more clonally expanded and had lower generation probabilities. Immune exposure information for the cohort was limited to CMV serostatus. Because counts were too low, seventeen rarely observed V segments, including chromosome 9 orphons, were excluded from the earlier analysis of a few hundred of the donors. Correlated functional status among segregating V segments might be attributable to linkage disequilibrium, but an unknown experimental factor could not be ruled out. Assigning TCR associations to individual alleles was difficult when HLA alleles, especially DR and DQ, strongly co-occurred. HLA typing was unavailable for some donors at each locus, so association tests used only the typed subset. A cluster of highly shared sequence variants was judged likely to represent a technical artifact of the sequencing pipeline. A further reported finding was that TCR beta sequences accurately predicted the HLA-A and HLA-B alleles for most subjects in the first cohort. Most TCR sequences were observed very rarely across donors, whereas some public TCRs were present in many individuals. An association between a missense DCLRE1C variant and V-gene and J-gene trimming of TCR beta chains was found in a later genetic analysis and replicated in an independent cohort. A later analysis reported that several top co-occurrence clusters appeared linked to parvovirus B19, influenza, CMV and Epstein-Barr virus. A later analysis found that most CMV-associated TCR beta chains appeared HLA-restricted, with HLA associations seemingly driven largely by CMV exposure. Specific HLA alleles were associated with around 18,000 TCR beta sequences at a false discovery rate of 0.05 in a later analysis. Presence/absence analyses assumed roughly uniform sequencing depth across donors, an assumption that may not hold. A few of the identified cytomegalovirus-associated TCR beta chains were confirmed in vitro to be specific for cytomegalovirus antigens. Some IMGT-functional V segments, including TRBV6-2 and TRBV6-3, could not be distinguished by the 87-base-pair reads and were therefore excluded. An earlier analysis of 587 of the donors showed that most TCR beta V segments appeared in productive rearrangements either about 87% or about 30% of the time, which broadly matched IMGT annotations. In a later analysis, the rate of TCR association differed among HLA loci, with DRB1 alleles having the most associated TCRs and HLA-C alleles having the fewest. The classifier was reported to diagnose cytomegalovirus status with high specificity and sensitivity in both the original cohort and the validation cohort. It was suggested by the authors that the approach could potentially be generalized to other disease states and immunological phenotypes. A later genetic analysis reported fewer N-insertions in productive TCRs among donors in an Asian-associated ancestry cluster than the roughly 700-donor mean. Only TCR beta chains were sequenced in this cohort, and the absence of alpha or paired-chain data limited detectable features. A total of around 150 TCR beta chains were listed by the study as associated with cytomegalovirus.

CDR1 and CDR2 (MGHDK, SYGVNS) derive from the germline V gene. There are 13 amino acids in the CDR3, from cysteine to phenylalanine inclusive. The only DNA kept is the CDR3, 39 bases in frame from the first base. Between the V and J ends, shortened by 5 bases and 3 bases respectively, the junction contains 7 bases. Sequenced input: PBMCs. The rearranged segments are TRBV25-1 and TRBJ1-4; too little of a D gene remains to name it. This TCR was recovered from a man aged 45-65 years in good health and CMV-seronegative. The CDR3 protein: CASSSGPNEKLFF. In nucleotide form, the sequence is TGTGCCAGCAGTTCCGGTCCTAATGAAAAACTGTTTTTT. The reference TRBV25-1 and TRBJ1-4 proteins fill in what lies around the CDR3, so the full variable domain reads EADIYQTPRYLVIGTGKKITLECSQTMGHDKMYWYQQDPGMELHLIHYSYGVNSTEKGDLSSESTVSRIRTEHFPLTLESARPSHTSQYLCASSSGPNEKLFFGSGTQLSVL.